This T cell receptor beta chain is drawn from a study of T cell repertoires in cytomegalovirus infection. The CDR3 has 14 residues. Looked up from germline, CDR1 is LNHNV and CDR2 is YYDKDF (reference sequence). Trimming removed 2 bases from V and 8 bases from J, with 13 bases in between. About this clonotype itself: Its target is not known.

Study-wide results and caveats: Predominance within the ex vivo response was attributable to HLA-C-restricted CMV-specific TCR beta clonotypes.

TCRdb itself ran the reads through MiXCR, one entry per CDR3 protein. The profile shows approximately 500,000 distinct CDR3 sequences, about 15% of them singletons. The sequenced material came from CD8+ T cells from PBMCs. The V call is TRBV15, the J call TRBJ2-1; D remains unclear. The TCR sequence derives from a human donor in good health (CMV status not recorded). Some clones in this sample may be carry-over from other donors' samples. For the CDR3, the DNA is TGTGCCACCAGCAGACCCTGGGTCGGAGATGAGCAGTTCTTC. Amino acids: CATSRPWVGDEQFF.